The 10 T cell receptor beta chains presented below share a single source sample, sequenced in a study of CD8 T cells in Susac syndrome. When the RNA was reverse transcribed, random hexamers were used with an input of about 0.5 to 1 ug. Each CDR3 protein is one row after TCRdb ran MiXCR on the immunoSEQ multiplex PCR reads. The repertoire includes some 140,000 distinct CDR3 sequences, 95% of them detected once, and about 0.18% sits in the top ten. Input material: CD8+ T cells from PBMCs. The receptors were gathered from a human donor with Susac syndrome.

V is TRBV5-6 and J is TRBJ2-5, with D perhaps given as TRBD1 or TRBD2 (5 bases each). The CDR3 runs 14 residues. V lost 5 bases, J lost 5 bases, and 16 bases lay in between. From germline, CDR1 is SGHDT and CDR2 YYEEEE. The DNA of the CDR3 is TGTGCCAGCAGTTCGGGGCTTAGATTGGAGACCCAGTACTTC. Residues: CASSSGLRLETQYF.

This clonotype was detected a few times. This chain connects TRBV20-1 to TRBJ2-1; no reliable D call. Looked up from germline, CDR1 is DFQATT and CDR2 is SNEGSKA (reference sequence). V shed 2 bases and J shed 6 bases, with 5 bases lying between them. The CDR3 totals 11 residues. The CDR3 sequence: CSARLVNEQFF. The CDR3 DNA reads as TGCAGTGCTAGACTGGTCAATGAGCAGTTCTTC.

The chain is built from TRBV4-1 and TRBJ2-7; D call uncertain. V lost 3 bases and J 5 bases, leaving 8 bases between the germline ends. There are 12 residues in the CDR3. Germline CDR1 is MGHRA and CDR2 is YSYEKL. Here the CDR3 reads CASSHPWDEQYF. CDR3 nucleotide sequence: TGCGCCAGCAGCCATCCGTGGGACGAGCAGTACTTC.

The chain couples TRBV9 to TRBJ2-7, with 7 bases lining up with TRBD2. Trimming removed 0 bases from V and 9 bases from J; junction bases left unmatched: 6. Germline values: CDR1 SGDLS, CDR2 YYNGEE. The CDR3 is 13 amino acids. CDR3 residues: CASSVGSGTGQYF. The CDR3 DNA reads TGTGCCAGCAGCGTAGGGAGCGGGACGGGGCAGTACTTC.

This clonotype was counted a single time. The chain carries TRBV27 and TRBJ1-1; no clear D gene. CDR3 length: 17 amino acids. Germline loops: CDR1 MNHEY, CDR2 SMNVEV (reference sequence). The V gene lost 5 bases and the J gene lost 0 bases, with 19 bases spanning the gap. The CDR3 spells CASSLGGPPDMNTEAFF. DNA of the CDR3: TGTGCCAGCAGTCTAGGAGGTCCTCCCGACATGAACACTGAAGCTTTCTTT.

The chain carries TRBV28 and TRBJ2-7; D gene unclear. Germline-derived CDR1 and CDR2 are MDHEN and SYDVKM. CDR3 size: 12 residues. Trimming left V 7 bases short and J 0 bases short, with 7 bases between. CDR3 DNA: TGTGCCAGCACCTCCGGCTCCTACGAGCAGTACTTC. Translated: CASTSGSYEQYF.

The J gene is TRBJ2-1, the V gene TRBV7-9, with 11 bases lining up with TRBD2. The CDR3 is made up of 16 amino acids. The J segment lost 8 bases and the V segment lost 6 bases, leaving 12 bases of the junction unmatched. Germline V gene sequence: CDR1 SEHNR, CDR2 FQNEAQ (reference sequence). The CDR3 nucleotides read TGTGCCAGCAGGGACCCGCTAGCGGGAGGTCCGGATGAGCAGTTCTTC. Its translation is CASRDPLAGGPDEQFF.

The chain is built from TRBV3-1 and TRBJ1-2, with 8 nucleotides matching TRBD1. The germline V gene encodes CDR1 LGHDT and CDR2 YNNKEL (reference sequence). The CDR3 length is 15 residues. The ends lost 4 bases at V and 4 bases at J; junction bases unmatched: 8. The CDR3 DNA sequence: TGTGCCAGCAGCCTCAGGGGGCGGTTATTCTATGGCTACACCTTC. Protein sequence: CASSLRGRLFYGYTF.

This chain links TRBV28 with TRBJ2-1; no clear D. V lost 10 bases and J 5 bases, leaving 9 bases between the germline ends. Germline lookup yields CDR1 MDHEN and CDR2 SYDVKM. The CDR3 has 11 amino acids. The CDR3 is CATTMHNEQFF. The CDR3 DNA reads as TGTGCCACCACAATGCACAATGAGCAGTTCTTC. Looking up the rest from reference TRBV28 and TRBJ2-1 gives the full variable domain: DVKVTQSSRYLVKRTGEKVFLECVQDMDHENMFWYRQDPGLGLRLIYFSYDVKMKEKGDIPEGYSVSREKKERFSLILESASTNQTSMYLCATTMHNEQFFGPGTRLTVL.

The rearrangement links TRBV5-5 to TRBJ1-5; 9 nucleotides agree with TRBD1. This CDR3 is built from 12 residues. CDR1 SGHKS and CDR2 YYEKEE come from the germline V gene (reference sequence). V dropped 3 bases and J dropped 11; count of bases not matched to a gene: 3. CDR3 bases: TGTGCCAGCAGCTCTACAGGGGGCACCCAGCATTTT. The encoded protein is CASSSTGGTQHF.